This TCR beta chain was identified during a study of CD8+CD57+ T cells in acquired aplastic anemia. Study background: DNA from sorted CD4+ and CD8+ cells averaged about 3.2 ug.

TCR beta VDJ and CDR3 profiling used genomic DNA as template. MiXCR was run by TCRdb on the reads, yielding one entry per CDR3 protein. Counted here are some 180,000 distinct CDR3 sequences, approximately 45% occurring once; the ten biggest clones make up 2.5% to 3.5%. At least ten counts were recorded for this clonotype. The trim removed 6 bases at V and 4 bases at J, leaving 9 bases unmatched. The CDR3 consists of 15 residues. Input material: sorted CD4+, CD8+, or CD8+CD57+ T cells (not recorded which) from PBMCs. The sequence derives from a human donor in good health. V and J are TRBV12-3 or TRBV12-4 and TRBJ1-5; 7 bases match TRBD1. The CDR3 DNA follows: TGTGCCAGCAGGGGACAATCAGGGGGGAATCAGCCCCAGCATTTT. Amino acid sequence: CASRGQSGGNQPQHF.